This record covers a single T cell receptor beta chain. This clonotype was counted many times. Per-base quality was not reported, and no clone a single base away is much larger than it. The sample's treatment or condition label, decoded: live attenuated yellow fever vaccine strain. A standard Ficoll-Paque protocol was used to isolate PBMCs from peripheral blood. RNA from sorted memory subsets was extracted with the RNeasy Micro Kit. These data originate in a study of T cells after yellow fever vaccination (dated by TCRdb to about 2019). As for the study more broadly: Staining for CD3, CD45RA, CCR7 and CD95 was used to sort memory subsets (EM, EMRA, CM and Tscm) on a BD FACS Aria III. The SMART-Seq v4 Ultra Low Input RNA kit was used to prepare libraries from fractions with low cell numbers. Memory subsets were sorted on days 0, 15 and 45 and at 18 months following primary vaccination, and on days 0, 15 and 45 following the 30-year booster. The cohort comprised two healthy male donors, one aged 18 to 29 and one aged 30 to 40 years. Blood samples were taken at several timepoints before and after primary and secondary immunization, and bulk PBMC replicates and cell subsets were isolated. To track T-cell clones before and after primary and booster YFV17D yellow fever vaccination, bulk TCR alpha and beta repertoires were sequenced longitudinally.

Instrument on record: Illumina NovaSeq 6000. Synthesis of TCR cDNA relied on 5'RACE template switching, a step that introduced a universal primer site along with unique molecular identifiers. Priming for cDNA synthesis came from both the TCR alpha and TCR beta constant segments. Library amplification used two PCR steps, and the second PCR step added sample barcodes and sequencing adapters. Sequencing of libraries was done on Illumina HiSeq 2500 (2x100 bp) or NovaSeq (2x150 bp). Per the authors' processing: Reads were demultiplexed and collapsed into UMI consensus sequences with MIGEC, and V(D)J alignment was performed with MiXCR. Using edgeR on replicate PBMC samples, clonotypes were called vaccine-responding if FDR was below 0.01 and the log2 fold change was above 5 up to day 15. Each bulk clonotype was labeled CD4 or CD8 based on which sequenced repertoire, CD4 or CD8, contained the clonotype at higher abundance. To estimate the distribution of each clone across memory phenotypes, clonotype frequencies in memory subsets were weighted by FACS-sorted cell numbers. TCRdb's own reprocessing of the public reads used fastp at Q25 and MiXCR and kept productive beta chains. Rows are combined by CDR3 protein, so each entry shows the most common genes and DNA. It is TCRdb's table, rather than the study itself, that gives the V and J calls and clone size. The sample includes about 26,000 distinct CDR3 sequences, with around 4.3% observed a single time. The top ten hold 35% to 40% of the sample.

The germline V gene yields ENHRY for CDR1 and SYGVKD for CDR2. Cut back by 0 bases and 3 bases, the V and J ends lie 9 bases apart. The CDR3 spans 14 residues, from the cysteine through the phenylalanine. Of the read, only the CDR3 DNA is kept; its 42 bases are in frame from base 1. General findings and caveats noted by the study authors: On day 0, almost all vaccine-responding clonotypes were below detection in the sorted memory subsets. A small share of clonotypes occurred in both CD4 and CD8 compartments, likely arising from convergent recombination. The study included only two donors, which limits how far the findings can be generalized. Compared with the primary T-cell response, the secondary T-cell response was faster but weaker, reaching its peak on day 5 rather than on day 15. Most clones expanded after primary vaccination were re-detected after the booster (around 96% of CD4 and about 88% of CD8), suggesting broad memory maintenance. FACS-sorted repertoires could contain abundant contaminating clonotypes from the bulk population, so computational filtering was required.

Sequencing used PBMCs, either bulk or a sorted T-cell subset (CD4+, CD8+, memory, or dextramer-sorted; not recorded which), obtained on the day of the yellow fever booster vaccination. Recombination connected TRBV10-3 to TRBJ2-7, with the D gene uncertain. The source is a man younger than 35 who received the YFV17D yellow fever vaccine. The nucleotide sequence is given as TGTGCCATCAGTGAGTCGATTAACCTCTACGAGCAGTACTTC. Its coded protein is CAISESINLYEQYF.